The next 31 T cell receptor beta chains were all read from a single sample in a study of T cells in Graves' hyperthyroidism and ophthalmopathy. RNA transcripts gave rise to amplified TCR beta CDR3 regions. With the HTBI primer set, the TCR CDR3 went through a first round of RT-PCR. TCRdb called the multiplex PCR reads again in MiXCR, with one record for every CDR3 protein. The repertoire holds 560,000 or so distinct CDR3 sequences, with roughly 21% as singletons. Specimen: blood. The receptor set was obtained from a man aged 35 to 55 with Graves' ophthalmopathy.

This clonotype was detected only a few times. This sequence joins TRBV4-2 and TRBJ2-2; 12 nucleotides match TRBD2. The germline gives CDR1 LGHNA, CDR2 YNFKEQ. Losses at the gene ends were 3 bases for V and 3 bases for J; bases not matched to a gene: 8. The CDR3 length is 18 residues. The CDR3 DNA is TGTGCCAGCAGCCAGCACCCTAGCGGGAGGGCCGACACCGGGGAGCTGTTTTTT. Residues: CASSQHPSGRADTGELFF.

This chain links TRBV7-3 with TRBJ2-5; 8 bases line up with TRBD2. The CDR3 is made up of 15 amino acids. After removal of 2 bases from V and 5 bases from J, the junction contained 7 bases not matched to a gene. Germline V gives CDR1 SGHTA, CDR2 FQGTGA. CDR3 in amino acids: CASSLSGLVRETQYF. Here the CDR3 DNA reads TGTGCCAGCAGCTTATCGGGACTAGTGAGGGAGACCCAGTACTTC.

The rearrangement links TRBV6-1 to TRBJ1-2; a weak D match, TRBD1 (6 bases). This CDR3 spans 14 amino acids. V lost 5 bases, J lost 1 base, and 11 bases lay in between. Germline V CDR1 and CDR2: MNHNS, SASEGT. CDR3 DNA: TGTGCCAGCAGTAAAGACAGGCTTAACTATGGCTACACCTTC. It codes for CASSKDRLNYGYTF.

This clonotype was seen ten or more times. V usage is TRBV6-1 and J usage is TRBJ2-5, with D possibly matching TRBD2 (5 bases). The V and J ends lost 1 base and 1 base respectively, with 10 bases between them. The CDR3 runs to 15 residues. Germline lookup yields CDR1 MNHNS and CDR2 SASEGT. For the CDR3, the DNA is TGTGCCAGCAGTGAAGGGCCTAGCCGCCAAGAGACCCAGTACTTC. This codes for CASSEGPSRQETQYF.

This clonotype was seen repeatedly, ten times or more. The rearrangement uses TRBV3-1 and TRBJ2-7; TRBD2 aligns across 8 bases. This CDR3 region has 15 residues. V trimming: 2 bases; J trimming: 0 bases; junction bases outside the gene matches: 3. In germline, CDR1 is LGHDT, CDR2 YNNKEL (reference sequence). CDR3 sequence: CASSQMAGGSYEQYF. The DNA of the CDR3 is TGTGCCAGCAGCCAAATGGCGGGAGGCTCCTACGAGCAGTACTTC.

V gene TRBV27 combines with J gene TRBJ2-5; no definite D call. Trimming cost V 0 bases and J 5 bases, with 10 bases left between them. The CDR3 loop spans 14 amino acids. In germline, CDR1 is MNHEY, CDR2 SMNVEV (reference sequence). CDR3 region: CASSLSPVGETQYF. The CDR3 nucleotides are TGTGCCAGCAGTTTATCCCCCGTGGGGGAGACCCAGTACTTC.

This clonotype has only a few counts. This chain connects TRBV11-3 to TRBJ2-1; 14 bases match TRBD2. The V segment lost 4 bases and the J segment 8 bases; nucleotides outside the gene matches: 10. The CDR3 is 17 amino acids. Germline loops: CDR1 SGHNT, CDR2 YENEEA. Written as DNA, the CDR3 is TGTGCCAGCAGCTCCCGCGGGACTAGCGGGAGAGGGCATGAGCAGTTCTTC. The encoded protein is CASSSRGTSGRGHEQFF.

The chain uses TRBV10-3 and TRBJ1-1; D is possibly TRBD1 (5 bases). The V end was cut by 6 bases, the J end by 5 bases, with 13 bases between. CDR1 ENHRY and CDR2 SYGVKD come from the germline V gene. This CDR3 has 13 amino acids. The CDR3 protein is CAISPGSGTEAFF. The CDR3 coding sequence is TGTGCCATCAGCCCCGGGTCAGGGACTGAAGCTTTCTTT.

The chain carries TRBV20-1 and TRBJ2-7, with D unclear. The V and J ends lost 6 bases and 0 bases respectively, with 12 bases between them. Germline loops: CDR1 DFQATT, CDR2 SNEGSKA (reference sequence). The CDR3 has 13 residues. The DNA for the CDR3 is TGCAGTGCCTCCGCGGTGAGCTCCTACGAGCAGTACTTC. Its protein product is CSASAVSSYEQYF.

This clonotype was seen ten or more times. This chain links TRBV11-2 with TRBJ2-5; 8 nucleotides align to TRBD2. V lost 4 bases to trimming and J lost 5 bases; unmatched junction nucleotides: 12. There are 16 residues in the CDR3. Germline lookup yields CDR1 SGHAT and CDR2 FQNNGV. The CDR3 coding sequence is TGTGCCAGCAGCTCATACAGCGGGGGCCCAAGGGAGACCCAGTACTTC. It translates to CASSSYSGGPRETQYF.

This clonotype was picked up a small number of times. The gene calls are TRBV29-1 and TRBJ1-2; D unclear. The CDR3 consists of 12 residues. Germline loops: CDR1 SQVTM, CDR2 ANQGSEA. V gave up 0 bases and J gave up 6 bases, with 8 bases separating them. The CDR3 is CSVEDGQNGYTF. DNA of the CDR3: TGCAGCGTTGAAGATGGGCAGAATGGCTACACCTTC.

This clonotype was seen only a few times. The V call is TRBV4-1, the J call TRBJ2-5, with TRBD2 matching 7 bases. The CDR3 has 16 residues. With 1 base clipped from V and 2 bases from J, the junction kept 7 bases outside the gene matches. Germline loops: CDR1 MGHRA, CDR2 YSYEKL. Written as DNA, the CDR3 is TGCGCCAGCAGCCAAGCTAGCGGTATACTACAAGAGACCCAGTACTTC. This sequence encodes CASSQASGILQETQYF.

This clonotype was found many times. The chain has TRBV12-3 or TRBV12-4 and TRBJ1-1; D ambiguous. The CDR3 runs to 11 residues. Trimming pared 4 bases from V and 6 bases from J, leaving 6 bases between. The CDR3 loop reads CASSSSPEAFF. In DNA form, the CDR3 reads TGTGCCAGCAGTTCGAGCCCTGAAGCTTTCTTT.

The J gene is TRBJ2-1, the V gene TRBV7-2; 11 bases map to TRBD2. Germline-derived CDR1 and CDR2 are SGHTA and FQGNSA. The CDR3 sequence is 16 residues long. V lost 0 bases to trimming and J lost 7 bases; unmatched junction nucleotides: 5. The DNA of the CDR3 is TGTGCCAGCAGCTTAGCTCGAGCTAGCGGGGGGAATGAGCAGTTCTTC. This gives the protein CASSLARASGGNEQFF.

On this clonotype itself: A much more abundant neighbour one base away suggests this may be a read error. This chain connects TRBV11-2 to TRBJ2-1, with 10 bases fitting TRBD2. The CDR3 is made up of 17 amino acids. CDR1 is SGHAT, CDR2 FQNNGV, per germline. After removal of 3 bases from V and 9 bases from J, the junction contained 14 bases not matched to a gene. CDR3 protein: CASSFGLAGEIWREQFF. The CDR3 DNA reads TGTGCCAGCAGCTTTGGTCTAGCGGGAGAAATCTGGCGTGAGCAGTTCTTC.

CDR3: CASSRGGTIYGYTF. As DNA, the CDR3 is TGTGCCAGCAGCAGGGGCGGGACTATCTATGGCTACACCTTC. The gene calls are TRBV13 and TRBJ1-2, with D possibly matching TRBD1 (5 bases). The CDR3 loop spans 14 amino acids. The V and J ends lost 5 bases and 4 bases respectively, with 14 bases between them. CDR1 and CDR2 from the germline V gene are PRHDT and FYEKMQ (reference sequence). The full variable domain, rest sourced from reference TRBV13 and TRBJ1-2, is AAGVIQSPRHLIKEKRETATLKCYPIPRHDTVYWYQQGPGQDPQFLISFYEKMQSDKGSIPDRFSAQQFSDYHSELNMSSLELGDSALYFCASSRGGTIYGYTFGSGTRLTVV.

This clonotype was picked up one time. CDR3 protein: CASSLAQGHYGYTF. The CDR3 DNA is TGTGCCAGCAGCTTAGCGCAGGGACACTATGGCTACACCTTC. J is TRBJ1-2 and V is TRBV7-3; TRBD1 might be the D (5 bases). The CDR3 loop spans 14 amino acids. Trimming removed 2 bases from V and 3 bases from J, with 10 bases in between. CDR1 is SGHTA, CDR2 FQGTGA, per germline.

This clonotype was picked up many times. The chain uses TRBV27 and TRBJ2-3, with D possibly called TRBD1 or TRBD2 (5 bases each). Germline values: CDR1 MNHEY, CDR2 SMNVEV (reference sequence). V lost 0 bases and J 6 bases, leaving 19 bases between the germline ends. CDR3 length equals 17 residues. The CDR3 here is CASSLSSGPGLRDTQYF. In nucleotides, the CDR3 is TGTGCCAGCAGTTTATCATCCGGCCCGGGGCTCAGGGATACGCAGTATTTT.

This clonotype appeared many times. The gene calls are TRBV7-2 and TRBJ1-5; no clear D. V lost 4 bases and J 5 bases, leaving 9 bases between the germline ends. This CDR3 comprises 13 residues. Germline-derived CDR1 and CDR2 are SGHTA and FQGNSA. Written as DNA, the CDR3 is TGTGCCAGCAGCTCCGGACGGGATCAGCCCCAGCATTTT. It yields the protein CASSSGRDQPQHF.

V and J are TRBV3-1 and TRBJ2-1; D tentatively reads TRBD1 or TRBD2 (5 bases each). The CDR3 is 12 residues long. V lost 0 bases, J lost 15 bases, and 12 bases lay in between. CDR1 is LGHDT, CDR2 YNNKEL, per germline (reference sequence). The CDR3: CASSQDWGKRFF. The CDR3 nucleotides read TGTGCCAGCAGCCAAGATTGGGGGAAACGGTTCTTC.

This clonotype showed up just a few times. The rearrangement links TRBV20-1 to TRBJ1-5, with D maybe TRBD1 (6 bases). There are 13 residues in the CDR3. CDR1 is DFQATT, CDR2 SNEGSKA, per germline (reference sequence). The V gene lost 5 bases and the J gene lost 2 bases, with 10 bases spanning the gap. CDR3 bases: TGCAGTGCTTATCCAGGGGGCAATCAGCCCCAGCATTTT. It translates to CSAYPGGNQPQHF.

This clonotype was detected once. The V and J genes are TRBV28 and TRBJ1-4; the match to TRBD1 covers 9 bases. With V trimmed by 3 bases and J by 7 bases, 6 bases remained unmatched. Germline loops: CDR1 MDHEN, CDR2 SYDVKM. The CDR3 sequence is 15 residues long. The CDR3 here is CASSFSGTGLEKLFF. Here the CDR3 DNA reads TGTGCCAGCAGTTTTTCCGGGACAGGGCTTGAAAAACTGTTTTTT. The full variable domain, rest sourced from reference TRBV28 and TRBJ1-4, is DVKVTQSSRYLVKRTGEKVFLECVQDMDHENMFWYRQDPGLGLRLIYFSYDVKMKEKGDIPEGYSVSREKKERFSLILESASTNQTSMYLCASSFSGTGLEKLFFGSGTQLSVL.

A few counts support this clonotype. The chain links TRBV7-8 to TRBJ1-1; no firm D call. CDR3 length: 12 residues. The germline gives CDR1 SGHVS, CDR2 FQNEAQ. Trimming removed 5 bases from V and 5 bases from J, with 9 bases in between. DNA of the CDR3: TGTGCCAGCAGCCCCATCCCAACTGAAGCTTTCTTT. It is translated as CASSPIPTEAFF. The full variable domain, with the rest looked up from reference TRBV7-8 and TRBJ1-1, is GAGVSQSPRYKVAKRGQDVALRCDPISGHVSLFWYQQALGQGPEFLTYFQNEAQLDKSGLPSDRFFAERPEGSVSTLKIQRTQQEDSAVYLCASSPIPTEAFFGQGTRLTVV.

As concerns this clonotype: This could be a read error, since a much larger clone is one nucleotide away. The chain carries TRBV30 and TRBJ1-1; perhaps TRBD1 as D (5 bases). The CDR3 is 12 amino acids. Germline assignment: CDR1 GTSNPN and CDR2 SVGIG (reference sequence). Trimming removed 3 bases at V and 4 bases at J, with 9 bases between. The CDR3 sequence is CAWSTRGTEAFF. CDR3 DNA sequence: TGTGCCTGGAGCACGAGGGGCACTGAAGCTTTCTTT.

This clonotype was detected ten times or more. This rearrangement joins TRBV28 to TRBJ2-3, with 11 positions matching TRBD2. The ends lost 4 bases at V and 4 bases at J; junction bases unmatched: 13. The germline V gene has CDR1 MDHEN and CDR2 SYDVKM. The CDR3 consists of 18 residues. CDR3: CASSSPLASGRRADTQYF. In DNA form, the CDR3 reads TGTGCCAGCAGTTCCCCCCTGGCTAGCGGGAGGCGGGCAGATACGCAGTATTTT.

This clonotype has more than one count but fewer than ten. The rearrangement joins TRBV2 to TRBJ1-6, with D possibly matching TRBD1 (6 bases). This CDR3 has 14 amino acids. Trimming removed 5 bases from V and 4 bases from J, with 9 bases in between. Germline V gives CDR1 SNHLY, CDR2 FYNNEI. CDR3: CASSSQGYNSPLHF. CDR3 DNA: TGTGCCAGCAGTTCACAGGGATATAATTCACCCCTCCACTTT.

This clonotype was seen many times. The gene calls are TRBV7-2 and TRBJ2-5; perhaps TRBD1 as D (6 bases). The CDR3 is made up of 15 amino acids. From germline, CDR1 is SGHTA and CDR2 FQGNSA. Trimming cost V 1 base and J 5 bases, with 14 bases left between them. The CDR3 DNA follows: TGTGCCAGCAGCTTAGGCGACAGGCTGGTTGAGACCCAGTACTTC. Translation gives CASSLGDRLVETQYF. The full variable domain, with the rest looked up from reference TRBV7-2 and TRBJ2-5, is GAGVSQSPSNKVTEKGKDVELRCDPISGHTALYWYRQSLGQGLEFLIYFQGNSAPDKSGLPSDRFSAERTGGSVSTLTIQRTQQEDSAVYLCASSLGDRLVETQYFGPGTRLLVL.

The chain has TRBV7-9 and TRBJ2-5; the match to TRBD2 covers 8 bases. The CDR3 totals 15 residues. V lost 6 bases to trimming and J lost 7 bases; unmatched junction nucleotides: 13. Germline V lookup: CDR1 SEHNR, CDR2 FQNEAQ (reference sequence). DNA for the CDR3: TGTGCCAGCAGACCAGGGGATAGCGGGATCGGGACCCAGTACTTC. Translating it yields CASRPGDSGIGTQYF.

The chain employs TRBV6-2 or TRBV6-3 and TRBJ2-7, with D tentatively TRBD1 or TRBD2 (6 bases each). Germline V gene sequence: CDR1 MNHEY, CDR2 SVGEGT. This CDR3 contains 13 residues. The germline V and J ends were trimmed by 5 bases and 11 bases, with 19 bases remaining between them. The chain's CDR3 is CASSTTGRPGEYF. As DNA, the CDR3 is TGTGCCAGCAGTACTACAGGGAGGCCGGGAGAGTACTTC.

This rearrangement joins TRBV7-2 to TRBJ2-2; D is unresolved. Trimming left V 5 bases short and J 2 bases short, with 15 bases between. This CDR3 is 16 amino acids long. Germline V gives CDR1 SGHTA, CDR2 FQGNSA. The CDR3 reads CASSIEVADNTGELFF. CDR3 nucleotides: TGTGCCAGCAGCATAGAAGTCGCAGATAACACCGGGGAGCTGTTTTTT.

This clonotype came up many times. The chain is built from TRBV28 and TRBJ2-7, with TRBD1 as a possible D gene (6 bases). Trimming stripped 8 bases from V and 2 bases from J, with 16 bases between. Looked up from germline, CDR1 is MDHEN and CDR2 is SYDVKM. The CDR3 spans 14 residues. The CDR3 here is CASAPQGWTYEQYF. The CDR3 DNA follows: TGTGCCAGCGCCCCACAGGGTTGGACCTACGAGCAGTACTTC. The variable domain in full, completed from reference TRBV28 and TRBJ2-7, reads DVKVTQSSRYLVKRTGEKVFLECVQDMDHENMFWYRQDPGLGLRLIYFSYDVKMKEKGDIPEGYSVSREKKERFSLILESASTNQTSMYLCASAPQGWTYEQYFGPGTRLTVT.